This T cell receptor beta chain was identified during a study of blood T cell repertoires in COVID-19. Study-level background: There were acute and convalescent COVID-19 samples, and they came from the United States, Italy and Spain.

This CDR3 has 13 residues. Looked up from germline, CDR1 is SGHRS and CDR2 is YFSETQ. The V end lost 4 bases, the J end lost 2 bases, and 9 bases lay between the germline ends. The protocol was immunoSEQ multiplex PCR, while the TCRdb copy is restricted to in-frame clones and leaves out a portion. The sample lists about 200,000 clones; 89% were seen once. The rearrangement links TRBV5-1 to TRBJ1-1; D might be TRBD1 (5 bases). The source material was PBMCs or T cells enriched from blood (not recorded which). The TCR was taken from a young woman who had recovered from COVID-19. Here the CDR3 reads CASSVDRNTEAFF. The CDR3 nucleotides are TGCGCCAGCAGCGTAGACAGAAACACTGAAGCTTTCTTT.